Below are 12 T cell receptor beta chains sequenced from a single sample in a study of CD8 T cells in ankylosing spondylitis. TCRdb re-analysed the 5' RACE reads in MiXCR, keeping a single row per CDR3 protein. The sample records about 240,000 distinct CDR3 sequences, roughly 8.6% being singletons. The sequencing input was blood, either unsorted or a sorted T cell fraction (not recorded which). The receptors stem from a male donor with ankylosing spondylitis or in good health (not recorded which).

This clonotype has ten or more counts. J is TRBJ1-5 and V is TRBV20-1, with 12 bases lining up with TRBD1. Germline V lookup: CDR1 DFQATT, CDR2 SNEGSKA (reference sequence). This CDR3 has 16 amino acids. V lost 5 bases and J lost 1; bases outside the gene matches: 6. The CDR3 DNA sequence: TGCAGTGCTGGGGGACAGGGGGCGAAAAGCAATCAGCCCCAGCATTTT. It encodes CSAGGQGAKSNQPQHF.

This clonotype was found many times. The J gene is TRBJ2-3, the V gene TRBV7-9, with 9 bases matching TRBD2. Germline CDR1 reads SEHNR; CDR2 reads FQNEAQ (reference sequence). The CDR3 is made up of 16 amino acids. V trimming: 1 base; J trimming: 0 bases; junction bases outside the gene matches: 2. This chain's CDR3 is CASSLGLAGSTDTQYF. The CDR3 DNA reads TGTGCCAGCAGCTTAGGCCTAGCGGGGAGCACAGATACGCAGTATTTT.

V usage is TRBV14 and J usage is TRBJ1-4, with D perhaps TRBD1 (6 bases). Trimming pared 2 bases from V and 4 bases from J, leaving 11 bases between. Germline values: CDR1 SGHDN, CDR2 FVKESK. The CDR3 has 15 amino acids. The CDR3 nucleotides read TGTGCCAGCAGCCAACAACAGGGCTTTAATGAAAAACTGTTTTTT. It codes for CASSQQQGFNEKLFF.

This clonotype turned up a few times. The genes are TRBV7-9 and TRBJ2-7, with D tentatively TRBD1 (6 bases). The germline gives CDR1 SEHNR, CDR2 FQNEAQ (reference sequence). The CDR3 is 14 residues long. The V end lost 4 bases, the J end lost 3 bases, and 13 bases lay between the germline ends. CDR3 region: CASSSGTTFYEQYF. In nucleotides, the CDR3 is TGTGCCAGCAGCTCGGGGACAACATTCTACGAGCAGTACTTC.

This clonotype was seen only a few times. For the CDR3, the DNA is TGCAGTGCTCACCGGCCCAACGCTGGCTACACCTTC. It translates to CSAHRPNAGYTF. This chain joins TRBV20-1 and TRBJ1-2, with unresolved D. Trimming took 5 bases from V and 7 from J, leaving 14 bases between them. Per the germline V gene, CDR1 is DFQATT and CDR2 is SNEGSKA (reference sequence). The CDR3 has 12 amino acids.

This clonotype was counted at least ten times. This CDR3 is CASSDSPNEQFF. The CDR3 nucleotides are TGCGCCAGCAGTGACAGCCCCAATGAGCAGTTCTTC. The rearrangement joins TRBV10-2 to TRBJ2-1; no firm D call. The CDR3 consists of 12 residues. Germline loops: CDR1 WSHSY, CDR2 SAAADI. The V end lost 3 bases, the J end lost 6 bases, and 6 bases lay between the germline ends.

This clonotype has a handful of counts. This rearrangement joins TRBV5-1 to TRBJ1-2; 9 nucleotides align to TRBD1. V dropped 3 bases and J dropped 8; count of bases not matched to a gene: 11. Germline V lookup: CDR1 SGHRS, CDR2 YFSETQ. The CDR3 has 15 residues. The CDR3 nucleotides are TGCGCCAGCAGCTCCCACCTCGGACAGGGGCAAGGCTACACCTTC. Translating gives CASSSHLGQGQGYTF. Complete variable domain (other parts from reference TRBV5-1 and TRBJ1-2): KAGVTQTPRYLIKTRGQQVTLSCSPISGHRSVSWYQQTPGQGLQFLFEYFSETQRNKGNFPGRFSGRQFSNSRSEMNVSTLELGDSALYLCASSSHLGQGQGYTFGSGTRLTVV.

This clonotype appeared many times. V usage is TRBV12-3 or TRBV12-4 and J usage is TRBJ2-2; D unresolved. CDR3 length: 16 residues. Trimming pared 3 bases from V and 2 bases from J, leaving 13 bases between. CDR3 in DNA: TGTGCCAGCAGTTTTAGTCAGGTGGCTAACACCGGGGAGCTGTTTTTT. Its translation is CASSFSQVANTGELFF.

This clonotype came up many times. The chain is built from TRBV20-1 and TRBJ1-5; 10 nucleotides agree with TRBD1. The V and J ends lost 0 bases and 2 bases, in that order; junction bases with no gene match: 4. The CDR3 is made up of 16 amino acids. CDR1 DFQATT and CDR2 SNEGSKA come from the germline V gene (reference sequence). In nucleotides, the CDR3 is TGCAGTGCTAGAGACGGGGGGACAGGGGGCAATCAGCCCCAGCATTTT. This codes for CSARDGGTGGNQPQHF.

There are a few counts of this clonotype. The CDR3, as DNA: TGTGCCAGCAGCGGGATTAGGAATGAGCAGTTCTTC. It specifies CASSGIRNEQFF. The V call is TRBV9, the J call TRBJ2-1; D not resolved. V was shortened by 3 bases and J by 7 bases, with 8 bases between the two germline ends. The CDR3 covers 12 residues. Germline CDR1 reads SGDLS; CDR2 reads YYNGEE. Full variable domain (remainder filled in from reference TRBV9 and TRBJ2-1): DSGVTQTPKHLITATGQRVTLRCSPRSGDLSVYWYQQSLDQGLQFLIQYYNGEERAKGNILERFSAQQFPDLHSELNLSSLELGDSALYFCASSGIRNEQFFGPGTRLTVL.

This clonotype came up many times. The rearrangement links TRBV20-1 to TRBJ2-1, with 7 nucleotides matching TRBD2. This CDR3 spans 16 amino acids. V shed 1 base and J 2 bases; nucleotides not matched to a gene: 8. Germline-derived CDR1 and CDR2 are DFQATT and SNEGSKA (reference sequence). CDR3 in DNA: TGCAGTGCTAGAGGCCCCTGGGGGGGACCCTACAATGAGCAGTTCTTC. Translated, it gives CSARGPWGGPYNEQFF.

This clonotype was detected many times. The gene calls are TRBV27 and TRBJ2-1, with D perhaps matching TRBD2 (7 bases). Germline V gives CDR1 MNHEY, CDR2 SMNVEV (reference sequence). The CDR3 runs to 15 residues. The V end lost 2 bases, the J end lost 4 bases, and 12 bases lay between the germline ends. The CDR3: CASSLGRGLYNEQFF. In DNA, the CDR3 is TGTGCCAGCAGTTTAGGGCGGGGGCTATACAATGAGCAGTTCTTC.